Presented here are 26 T cell receptor beta chains from one specimen sequenced in a study of a mutant IDH1 vaccine in newly diagnosed glioma (dated by TCRdb to about 2021). What these receptors recognize is not known. Library generation was performed with the immunoSEQ multiplex PCR assay. TCRdb mirrors the immuneACCESS table, restricted to in-frame sequences. Some clones are absent from its copies; in checked studies, under half trace to an unresolved V gene, and the reason for the others is unknown. Within this sample are 75,000 to 80,000 clones, with about 91% of them counted one time only. The ten biggest clones cover under 0.6% of the sample. The meaning of the sample's time point label: week 5, during vaccination. Each vaccine dose, consisting of 300 ug of a 20-mer mutant IDH1 peptide in Montanide, was administered subcutaneously with topical imiquimod. Source: PBMCs, taken from a glioma patient whose treatment included an IDH1 peptide vaccine. Every receptor here comes from a woman aged 50 to 65 with glioma.

This clone has just a few counts. The J gene is TRBJ2-5, the V gene TRBV2; TRBD1 is a possible D gene (6 bases). Trimming took 3 bases from V and 2 from J, leaving 10 bases between them. Germline loops: CDR1 SNHLY, CDR2 FYNNEI. This CDR3 region has 14 residues. CDR3 region: CASSDNRDQETQYF. For the CDR3, the DNA is TGTGCCAGCAGTGACAACAGGGATCAAGAGACCCAGTACTTC.

CDR3 amino acids: CASSQRGQGDHEQYF. CDR3 DNA sequence: TGCGCCAGCAGCCAACGCGGACAGGGGGACCACGAGCAGTACTTC. The rearrangement joins TRBV4-1 to TRBJ2-7; 10 positions agree with TRBD1. From germline, CDR1 is MGHRA and CDR2 YSYEKL. J gave up 5 bases and V 2 bases, and 6 bases lay outside the gene matches. The CDR3 sequence is 15 residues long.

This clone was counted once. CDR3 in amino acids: CASSTQGGEQYF. The CDR3 bases are TGCGCCAGCAGCACCCAGGGGGGCGAGCAGTACTTC. The chain employs TRBV5-1 and TRBJ2-7; D is perhaps TRBD1 (7 bases). This CDR3 is built from 12 residues. Germline loops: CDR1 SGHRS, CDR2 YFSETQ. Trimming took 4 bases from V and 6 from J, leaving 11 bases between them.

This chain links TRBV23-1 with TRBJ2-7; 10 bases fit TRBD2. TRBV23-1 is given ORF status, its function remaining uncertain. J gave up 3 bases and V 6 bases, and 14 bases lay outside the gene matches. The CDR3 has 17 residues. The CDR3 sequence: CASRRKIPAGGRYEQYF. DNA of the CDR3: TGCGCCAGCAGACGCAAAATTCCAGCGGGAGGGCGCTACGAGCAGTACTTC.

The CDR3 protein is CASSGGIGGPYSPLHF. The CDR3 DNA is TGTGCCAGCAGCGGAGGGATAGGGGGCCCCTATTCACCCCTCCACTTT. This sequence joins TRBV9 and TRBJ1-6, with 7 bases lining up with TRBD1. V was clipped by 3 bases and J by 8 bases; unmatched bases: 11. Germline CDR1 is SGDLS and CDR2 is YYNGEE. This CDR3 contains 16 residues.

The chain joins TRBV28 to TRBJ2-3; 9 positions match TRBD1. Germline V CDR1 and CDR2: MDHEN, SYDVKM. CDR3 length: 14 amino acids. The V and J ends lost 6 bases and 3 bases, in that order; junction bases with no gene match: 4. CDR3 coding DNA: TGTGCCAGCAGGCGGGACAGGGTAACAGATACGCAGTATTTT. This codes for CASRRDRVTDTQYF.

The chain couples TRBV27 to TRBJ2-1; TRBD2 matches 11 bases. V lost 4 bases to trimming and J lost 5 bases; unmatched junction nucleotides: 7. The V gene's germline CDR1 is MNHEY and CDR2 SMNVEV (reference sequence). The CDR3 covers 16 residues. CDR3 coding DNA: TGTGCCAGCAGTTCCAGACTAGCGGGAACACACAATGAGCAGTTCTTC. Amino acid sequence: CASSSRLAGTHNEQFF.

This chain joins TRBV5-1 and TRBJ2-5, with D maybe TRBD1 (5 bases). Germline CDR1 SGHRS, CDR2 YFSETQ. The CDR3 runs 15 residues. Deletions cut 0 bases from V and 7 bases from J, with 16 bases between. The CDR3 sequence is CASSLVAGPGGTQYF. The CDR3 coding sequence is TGCGCCAGCAGCTTGGTGGCAGGGCCGGGCGGGACCCAGTACTTC.

In its sample, this clone is medium-sized. The sample contains more than one DNA sequence encoding this CDR3. The rearrangement uses TRBV9 and TRBJ1-2; D remains unclear. Trimming left V 2 bases short and J 2 bases short, with 7 bases between. The CDR3 runs 13 residues. Germline values: CDR1 SGDLS, CDR2 YYNGEE. CDR3: CASSVTENYGYTF. DNA for the CDR3: TGTGCCAGCAGCGTGACTGAGAACTATGGCTACACCTTC. Full variable domain (missing parts from reference TRBV9 and TRBJ1-2): DSGVTQTPKHLITATGQRVTLRCSPRSGDLSVYWYQQSLDQGLQFLIQYYNGEERAKGNILERFSAQQFPDLHSELNLSSLELGDSALYFCASSVTENYGYTFGSGTRLTVV.

The rearrangement links TRBV10-3 to TRBJ2-1, with D unresolved. Germline-derived CDR1 and CDR2 are ENHRY and SYGVKD. This CDR3 is 15 amino acids long. The V gene lost 0 bases and the J gene lost 3 bases, with 9 bases spanning the gap. The CDR3 coding sequence is TGTGCCATCAGTGAGTCTGCGGATAACTACAATGAGCAGTTCTTC. Protein: CAISESADNYNEQFF.

The CDR3 reads CASSASGTLREQYF. The CDR3 DNA reads as TGTGCCAGCAGTGCTAGCGGCACATTACGGGAGCAGTACTTC. The V and J genes are TRBV27 and TRBJ2-5, with 7 bases that match TRBD2. Trimming cost V 5 bases and J 11 bases; bases outside gene matches: 14. This CDR3 contains 14 residues. Germline values: CDR1 MNHEY, CDR2 SMNVEV (reference sequence).

This clone is a singleton in its sample. The chain combines TRBV9 with TRBJ1-3, with D possibly being TRBD1 (5 bases). Trimming removed 3 bases from V and 2 bases from J, with 12 bases in between. The germline gives CDR1 SGDLS, CDR2 YYNGEE. The CDR3 covers 15 residues. DNA for the CDR3: TGTGCCAGCAGCGAGACAGCTACAACTGGAAACACCATATATTTT. Translated, it gives CASSETATTGNTIYF.

The rearrangement joins TRBV9 to TRBJ1-5; the D is unclear. Looked up from germline, CDR1 is SGDLS and CDR2 is YYNGEE. The CDR3 loop spans 15 amino acids. V was pared by 0 bases and J by 1 base, with 8 bases between. The CDR3 reads CASSVGGRSNQPQHF. The CDR3, as DNA: TGTGCCAGCAGCGTAGGGGGTAGGAGCAATCAGCCCCAGCATTTT.

The J gene is TRBJ2-1, the V gene TRBV19; perhaps D is TRBD1 or TRBD2 (6 bases each). Germline V CDR1 and CDR2: LNHDA, SQIVND (reference sequence). The CDR3 totals 16 residues. V lost 7 bases and J lost 0, with 16 bases in between. CDR3 in DNA: TGTGCCAGTACCCCGAGGGGGACTGCCTCCTACAATGAGCAGTTCTTC. Its translation: CASTPRGTASYNEQFF.

As DNA, the CDR3 is TGTGCCAGCAGCCTTAGCGGTTCTAGTTCCTACGAGCAGTACTTC. Translated, it gives CASSLSGSSSYEQYF. V is TRBV7-9 and J is TRBJ2-5; D might be TRBD2 (6 bases). The closer fit of TRBJ2-7 to the DNA end suggests the J call may be wrong. The germline V gene has CDR1 SEHNR and CDR2 FQNEAQ (reference sequence). This CDR3 spans 15 amino acids.

This chain connects TRBV5-4 to TRBJ2-1; D is unresolved. Trimming pared 3 bases from V and 7 bases from J, leaving 5 bases between. Germline CDR1 reads SGHNT; CDR2 reads YYREEE (reference sequence). The CDR3 covers 11 residues. This chain's CDR3 is CASSSGNEQFF. The CDR3 nucleotides are TGTGCCAGCAGCTCTGGGAATGAGCAGTTCTTC. Full variable domain (outside the CDR3, taken from reference TRBV5-4 and TRBJ2-1): ETGVTQSPTHLIKTRGQQVTLRCSSQSGHNTVSWYQQALGQGPQFIFQYYREEENGRGNFPPRFSGLQFPNYSSELNVNALELDDSALYLCASSSGNEQFFGPGTRLTVL.

The chain links TRBV5-4 to TRBJ2-7; tentatively, D is TRBD1 or TRBD2 (5 bases each). In germline, CDR1 is SGHNT, CDR2 YYREEE (reference sequence). The CDR3 contains 14 residues. The V end was cut by 1 base, the J end by 2 bases, with 10 bases between. In nucleotides, the CDR3 is TGTGCCAGCAGCTTGACCGGGACCCCCTACGAGCAGTACTTC. Its protein is CASSLTGTPYEQYF. The entire variable domain, with the rest obtained from reference TRBV5-4 and TRBJ2-7, is as follows: ETGVTQSPTHLIKTRGQQVTLRCSSQSGHNTVSWYQQALGQGPQFIFQYYREEENGRGNFPPRFSGLQFPNYSSELNVNALELDDSALYLCASSLTGTPYEQYFGPGTRLTVT.

The chain recombines TRBV29-1 with TRBJ1-3; D unclear. Germline-derived CDR1 and CDR2 are SQVTM and ANQGSEA. V dropped 6 bases and J dropped 4 bases, with 10 bases sitting between them. CDR3 length: 12 amino acids. CDR3 amino acids: CSVGGWGNTIYF. The CDR3 DNA reads as TGCAGCGTCGGCGGTTGGGGAAACACCATATATTTT. The variable domain in full, with the rest retrieved from reference TRBV29-1 and TRBJ1-3, is SAVISQKPSRDICQRGTSLTIQCQVDSQVTMMFWYRQQPGQSLTLIATANQGSEATYESGFVIDKFPISRPNLTFSTLTVSNMSPEDSSIYLCSVGGWGNTIYFGEGSWLTVV.

The chain uses TRBV28 and TRBJ2-7, with a possible D match to TRBD2 (5 bases). CDR1 and CDR2 (germline): MDHEN, SYDVKM. Trimming shortened V by 5 bases and J by 0 bases, and 8 bases separated the two germline ends. The CDR3 sequence is 13 residues long. CDR3 sequence: CASSGESSYEQYF. In DNA, the CDR3 is TGTGCCAGCAGTGGGGAGAGCTCCTACGAGCAGTACTTC.

The genes are TRBV6-5 and TRBJ2-5; no definite D call. The CDR3 is 15 residues long. The germline V gene encodes CDR1 MNHEY and CDR2 SVGAGI. V lost 4 bases and J lost 1, with 13 bases in between. The CDR3 spells CASSFSHSAQETQYF. The CDR3 DNA is TGTGCCAGCAGTTTTTCCCACAGCGCCCAAGAGACCCAGTACTTC.

The chain employs TRBV10-3 and TRBJ2-1; 11 positions agree with TRBD2. The CDR3 runs to 13 residues. Unmatched junction bases numbered 5, after V lost 10 bases and J lost 6 bases. CDR1 and CDR2 from the germline V gene are ENHRY and SYGVKD. The CDR3: CATLAGGINEQFF. CDR3 coding DNA: TGTGCCACCCTAGCGGGAGGCATCAATGAGCAGTTCTTC.

V usage is TRBV28 and J usage is TRBJ1-5; D is perhaps TRBD1 (5 bases). The length of the CDR3 is 15 residues. Between the trimmed V and J ends, which lost 4 bases and 5 bases, there was a span of 15 bases. Germline values: CDR1 MDHEN, CDR2 SYDVKM. The CDR3 sequence: CASSSFSGYDQPQHF. The CDR3 DNA reads as TGTGCCAGCAGTTCCTTCTCAGGGTACGATCAGCCCCAGCATTTT.

This chain joins TRBV4-1 and TRBJ2-1; TRBD1 matches at 9 bases. V gave up 8 bases and J gave up 12 bases; unmatched junction bases: 20. The length of the CDR3 is 16 residues. From germline, CDR1 is MGHRA and CDR2 YSYEKL. Here the CDR3 DNA reads TGCGCCAGCGGTCCCGGGACAGGGCTACAGTATGGTGGGCAGTTCTTC. Amino acid sequence: CASGPGTGLQYGGQFF.

The gene calls are TRBV28 and TRBJ1-5; TRBD1 is a possible D gene (5 bases). V lost 8 bases, J lost 1 base, and 18 bases lay in between. Germline V gives CDR1 MDHEN, CDR2 SYDVKM. The CDR3 runs to 16 residues. CDR3 coding DNA: TGTGCCAGCTCATTGGTGGGTGGGACGAGCAATCAGCCCCAGCATTTT. Its protein is CASSLVGGTSNQPQHF.

Points on this clone: The junction and the germline gene differ at one end; a read error may be behind it. V is TRBV6-6 and J is TRBJ1-2, with a weak D call TRBD1 (6 bases). This CDR3 contains 12 residues. Germline loops: CDR1 MNHNY, CDR2 SVGAGI (reference sequence). Here the CDR3 DNA reads TGTGCCAGCAGTCGGGACACCAACTCACTCTTCTTC. Its protein is CASSRDTNSLFF.

The chain carries TRBV2 and TRBJ2-7; no reliable D call. CDR3 length: 8 residues. Germline CDR1 reads SNHLY; CDR2 reads FYNNEI. V was pared by 7 bases and J by 6 bases, with 1 base between. CDR3 region: CASTEQYF. CDR3 in DNA: TGTGCCAGCACCGAGCAGTACTTC.